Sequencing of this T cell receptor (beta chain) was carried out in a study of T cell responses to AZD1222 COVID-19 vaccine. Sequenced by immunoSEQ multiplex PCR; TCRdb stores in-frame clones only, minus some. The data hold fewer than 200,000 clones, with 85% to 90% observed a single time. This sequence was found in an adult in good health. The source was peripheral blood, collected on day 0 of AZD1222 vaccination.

CDR3: CASSSQGSNQPQHF. The CDR3 nucleotides read TGTGCCAGCAGTTCCCAGGGGAGCAATCAGCCCCAGCATTTT. The chain links TRBV6-2 or TRBV6-3 to TRBJ1-5, with D tentatively TRBD1 (6 bases). Trimming pared 4 bases from V and 1 base from J, leaving 8 bases between. CDR1 is MNHEY and CDR2 is SVGEGT in the germline V gene. The CDR3 runs 14 residues.